This T cell receptor beta chain was sequenced for a study of human T cells and chemical hapten exposure. As for the study in general: 0.01% DPC was applied to the upper back in patch tests, which were read at 6 days. General study findings and limits: Alopecia in all donors means immunity may differ from healthy individuals. Expanded TCRs produced significantly more large CDR3 similarity clusters than controls did.

TCRdb reprocessed the RACE reads via MiXCR and lists one record per CDR3 protein. The sample shows some 70,000 distinct CDR3 sequences, 9.5% to 13% of them seen only once. Time point in this sample: pre-sensitization, week 0. The sample's treatment: therapeutic diphenylcyclopropenone sensitization with weekly scalp DPC. As regards this clonotype: Its antigen is not identified.

The V gene's germline CDR1 is MNHEY and CDR2 SVGEGT. CDR3 length: 12 residues. With V trimmed by 5 bases and J by 4 bases, 0 bases remained unmatched. The source was whole blood, collected in connection with sensitization to the hapten diphenylcyclopropenone (DPC). The chain links TRBV6-2 or TRBV6-3 to TRBJ1-2; 8 bases are shared with TRBD1. The receptor comes from a woman between 45 and 65 years old with alopecia areata. Some clones in this sample may be carry-over from other donors' samples. This CDR3 is CASSQGAYGYTF. The CDR3, as DNA: TGTGCCAGCAGTCAGGGGGCCTATGGCTACACCTTC.